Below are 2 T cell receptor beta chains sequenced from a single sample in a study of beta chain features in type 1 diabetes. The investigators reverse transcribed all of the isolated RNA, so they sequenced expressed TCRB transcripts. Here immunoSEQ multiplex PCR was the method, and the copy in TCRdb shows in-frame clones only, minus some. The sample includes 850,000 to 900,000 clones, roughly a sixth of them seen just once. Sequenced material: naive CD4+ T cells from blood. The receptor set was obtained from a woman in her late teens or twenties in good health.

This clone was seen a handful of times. The CDR3 loop reads CASSKQGSQPQHF. The CDR3 DNA reads as TGTGCCAGCAGCAAACAGGGTAGTCAGCCCCAGCATTTT. The chain is built from TRBV7-2 and TRBJ1-5; maybe TRBD1 (6 bases). The CDR3 covers 13 residues. CDR1 is SGHTA, CDR2 FQGNSA, per germline. Trimming pared 5 bases from V and 6 bases from J, leaving 11 bases between.

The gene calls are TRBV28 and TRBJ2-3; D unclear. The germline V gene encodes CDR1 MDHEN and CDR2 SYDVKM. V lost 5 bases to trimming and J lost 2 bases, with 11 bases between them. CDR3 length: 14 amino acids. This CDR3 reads CASSPGLITDTQYF. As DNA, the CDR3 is TGTGCCAGCAGTCCGGGCCTGATCACAGATACGCAGTATTTT.